This TCR beta chain was retrieved from a study of blood T cells in healthy people across ages. Study findings and constraints: With age, beta diversity per million T cells declined roughly linearly, significantly by about 37. Expanded clonotype shifts may have been confounded, as the donors had an unknown CMV status.

This clonotype has more than one count but fewer than ten. The antigen is undetermined. Healthy Russian Caucasian donors spanned ages roughly 6 to 100 years. Every sample gave at least 5.5 micrograms of total RNA when it was extracted. Using a J-beta primer mix together with a sample-barcoded 5' primer, a second PCR was run for about 6 to 11 cycles. From the 5' RACE reads, TCRdb called clonotypes with MiXCR, one entry per CDR3 protein. The sample consists of fewer than 2,000,000 distinct CDR3 sequences, roughly two fifths of them appearing once. Sequencing was done on a sample of blood. The receptor's source is a human donor in good health.

The CDR3 sequence: CASSSDRGHYYEQYF. In DNA, the CDR3 is TGTGCCAGCAGCTCAGACAGGGGACACTACTACGAGCAGTACTTC. The chain couples TRBV7-2 to TRBJ2-7, with 8 bases lining up with TRBD1. CDR1 and CDR2 from the germline V gene are SGHTA and FQGNSA. V trimming: 4 bases; J trimming: 3 bases; junction bases outside the gene matches: 8. There are 15 residues in the CDR3.